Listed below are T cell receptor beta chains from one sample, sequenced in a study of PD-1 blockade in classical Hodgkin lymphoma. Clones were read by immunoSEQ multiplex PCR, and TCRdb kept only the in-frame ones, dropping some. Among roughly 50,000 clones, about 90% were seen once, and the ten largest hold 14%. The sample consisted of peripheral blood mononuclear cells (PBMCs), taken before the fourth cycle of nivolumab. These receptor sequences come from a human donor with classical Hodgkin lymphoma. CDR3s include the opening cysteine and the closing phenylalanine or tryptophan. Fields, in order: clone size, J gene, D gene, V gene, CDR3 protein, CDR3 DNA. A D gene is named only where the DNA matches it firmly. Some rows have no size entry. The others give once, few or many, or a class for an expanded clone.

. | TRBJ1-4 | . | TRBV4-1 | CASSQPLRWEAEKLFF | TGCGCCAGCAGCCAACCTCTTCGGTGGGAAGCTGAAAAACTGTTTTTT
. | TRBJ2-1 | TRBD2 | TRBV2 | CASTSGTSGNNEQFF | TGTGCCAGCACTTCCGGGACTAGCGGGAACAATGAGCAGTTCTTC
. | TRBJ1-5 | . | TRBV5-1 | CASSLDRDQPQHF | TGCGCCAGCAGCTTGGATCGCGATCAGCCCCAGCATTTT
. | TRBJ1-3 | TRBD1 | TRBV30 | CAWSGDRFNSGNTIYF | TGTGCCTGGAGTGGGGACAGGTTCAACTCTGGAAACACCATATATTTT
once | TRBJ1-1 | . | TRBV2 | CASSEWEAEAFF | TGTGCCAGCAGTGAATGGGAAGCTGAAGCTTTCTTT
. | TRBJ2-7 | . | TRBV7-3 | CASSLTRTGEQYF | TGTGCCAGCAGCTTAACTCGGACGGGCGAGCAGTACTTC
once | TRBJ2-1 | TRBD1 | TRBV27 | CASSFYDRGNEQFF | TGTGCCAGCAGTTTCTACGACAGGGGTAATGAGCAGTTCTTC
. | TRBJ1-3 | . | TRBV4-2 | CASSQDPLHPNSGNTIYF | TGTGCCAGCAGCCAAGATCCCCTACACCCAAACTCTGGAAACACCATATATTTT
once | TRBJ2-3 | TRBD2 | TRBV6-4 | CASSDSFLAGVDTQYF | TGTGCCAGCAGTGACTCATTCCTAGCGGGAGTAGATACGCAGTATTTT
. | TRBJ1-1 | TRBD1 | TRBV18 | CASSPDRAIRDTEAFF | TGTGCCAGCTCACCCGACAGGGCTATTAGGGACACTGAAGCTTTCTTT
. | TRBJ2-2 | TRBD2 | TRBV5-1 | CASSYTSGSSGELFF | TGCGCCAGCAGCTACACTAGCGGGAGTTCCGGGGAGCTGTTTTTT
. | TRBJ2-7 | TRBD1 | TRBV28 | CASSSRDRQGSPTYF | TGTGCCAGCAGTTCCCGGGACAGGCAGGGCTCCCCGACGTACTTC
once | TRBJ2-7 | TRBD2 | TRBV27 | CASSPHRTSGRAIYEQYF | TGTGCCAGCAGTCCCCACCGGACTAGCGGGAGGGCCATTTACGAGCAGTACTTC
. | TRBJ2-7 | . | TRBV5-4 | CASGDPSYEQYF | TGTGCCAGCGGGGACCCCTCCTACGAGCAGTACTTC
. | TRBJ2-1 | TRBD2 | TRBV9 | CASSVEASGRFGSYNEQFF | TGTGCCAGCAGCGTAGAAGCCAGCGGGAGGTTCGGATCCTACAATGAGCAGTTCTTC
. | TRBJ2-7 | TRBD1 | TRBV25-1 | CASSELSGQHFYEQYF | TGTGCCAGCAGTGAATTATCGGGACAGCACTTCTACGAGCAGTACTTC
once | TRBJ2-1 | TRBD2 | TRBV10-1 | CASSEREGHNNEQFF | TGCGCCAGCAGTGAGCGGGAGGGTCACAACAATGAGCAGTTCTTC
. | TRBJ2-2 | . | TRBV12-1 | CASTGGTGELFF | TGTGCCAGCACGGGTGGAACCGGGGAGCTGTTTTTT
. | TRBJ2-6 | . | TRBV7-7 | CASSLDIGANVLTF | TGTGCTAGCAGCTTAGACATTGGGGCCAACGTCCTGACTTTC
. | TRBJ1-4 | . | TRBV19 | CASSISQGAPNEKLFF | TGTGCCAGTAGTATCTCCCAGGGCGCACCTAATGAAAAACTGTTTTTT
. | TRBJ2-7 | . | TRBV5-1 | CASSLVEGLSYEQYF | TGCGCCAGCAGCTTGGTCGAGGGGCTCTCCTACGAGCAGTACTTC
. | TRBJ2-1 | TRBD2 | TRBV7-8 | CASQSGRGGNEQFF | TGTGCCAGTCAGAGCGGGAGGGGAGGCAATGAGCAGTTCTTC
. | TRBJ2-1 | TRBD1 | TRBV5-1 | CASSIPDRMSRQFF | TGCGCCAGCAGCATCCCGGACAGGATGTCGCGGCAGTTCTTC
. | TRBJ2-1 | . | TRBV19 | CASSLAFNEQFF | TGTGCCAGTAGCCTAGCGTTCAATGAGCAGTTCTTC
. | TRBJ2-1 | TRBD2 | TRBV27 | CASSLRREPGNEQFF | TGTGCCAGCAGTTTAAGGCGGGAGCCAGGGAATGAGCAGTTCTTC
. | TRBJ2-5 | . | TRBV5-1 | CASQDYAYQETQYF | TGCGCCAGCCAGGACTATGCGTACCAAGAGACCCAGTACTTC
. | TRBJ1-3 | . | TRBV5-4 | CASSLDVRSGGNTIYF | TGTGCCAGCAGCTTGGACGTCAGGTCTGGTGGAAACACCATATATTTT
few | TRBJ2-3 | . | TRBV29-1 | CSVSGSREDTQYF | TGCAGCGTTTCCGGGTCCCGTGAAGATACGCAGTATTTT
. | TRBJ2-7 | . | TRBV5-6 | CASSLNYEQYF | TGTGCCAGCAGCTTGAACTACGAGCAGTACTTC
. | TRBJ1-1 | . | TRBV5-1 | CASSPIRSAEAAFF | TGCGCCAGCAGCCCCATTCGGTCGGCGGAGGCAGCTTTCTTT
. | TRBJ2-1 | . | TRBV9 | CASSLRSVDEQFF | TGTGCCAGCAGCTTAAGGTCCGTGGATGAGCAGTTCTTC
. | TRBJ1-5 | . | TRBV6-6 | CASSYDRSQPQHF | TGTGCCAGCAGTTACGACAGGAGCCAGCCCCAGCATTTT
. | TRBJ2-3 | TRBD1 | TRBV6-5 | CASKRGQMGDTQYF | TGTGCCAGCAAAAGGGGGCAAATGGGAGATACGCAGTATTTT
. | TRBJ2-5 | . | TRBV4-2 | CASSQSGGAGETQYF | TGTGCCAGCAGCCAATCTGGAGGGGCGGGAGAGACCCAGTACTTC
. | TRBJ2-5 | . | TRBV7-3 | CASSSSGLWETQYF | TGTGCCAGCAGCTCGTCCGGGTTGTGGGAGACCCAGTACTTC
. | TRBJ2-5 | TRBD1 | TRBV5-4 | CASSPDIFFTGGDQETQYF | TGTGCCAGCAGCCCCGATATCTTTTTTACAGGGGGCGACCAAGAGACCCAGTACTTC
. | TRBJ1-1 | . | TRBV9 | CASSVATGFTEAFF | TGTGCCAGCAGCGTAGCTACGGGGTTCACTGAAGCTTTCTTT
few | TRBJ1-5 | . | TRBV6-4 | CASSEQGSNQPQHF | TGTGCCAGCAGTGAACAGGGTTCCAATCAGCCCCAGCATTTT
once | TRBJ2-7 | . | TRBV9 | CASSVQDSYEQYF | TGTGCCAGCAGCGTACAGGACTCCTACGAGCAGTACTTC